The 9 T cell receptor beta chains given below trace back to one sample, sequenced in a study of cytomegalovirus exposure and HLA in healthy donors. The PCR made use of 60 Vbeta and 13 Jbeta primers. TCRdb's copy holds only in-frame clones and misses some; the assay was immunoSEQ multiplex PCR. The data contain under 200,000 clones, 80% to 85% of them singletons. Material for sequencing was PBMCs. The receptor source for this set is a boy between 5 and 17 years old in good health and CMV-seronegative.

The rearrangement uses TRBV29-1 and TRBJ1-1; possible D gene TRBD1, 6 bases. Germline V gene sequence: CDR1 SQVTM, CDR2 ANQGSEA. This CDR3 has 13 amino acids. Trimming stripped 5 bases from V and 7 bases from J, with 17 bases between. CDR3 DNA: TGCAGCGTTTATAGGGCAGGGGAGTTTGAAGCTTTCTTT. It specifies CSVYRAGEFEAFF.

The rearrangement uses TRBV5-5 and TRBJ2-1, with 11 bases identical to TRBD2. The ends lost 5 bases at V and 6 bases at J; junction bases unmatched: 7. Per the germline V gene, CDR1 is SGHKS and CDR2 is YYEKEE (reference sequence). The CDR3 is 15 residues long. CDR3 region: CASSHPGTSGNEQFF. CDR3 DNA: TGTGCCAGCAGTCACCCCGGGACTAGCGGCAATGAGCAGTTCTTC.

This clone is a singleton in its sample. V gene TRBV6-5 combines with J gene TRBJ1-2; perhaps TRBD1 as D (5 bases). V gave up 4 bases and J gave up 8 bases, with 17 bases separating them. Germline V gene data show CDR1 as MNHEY and CDR2 as SVGAGI. There are 14 residues in the CDR3. CDR3 DNA sequence: TGTGCCAGCAGTTCCTCTGGGGCGACCTCAGGCTACACCTTC. It specifies CASSSSGATSGYTF.

This chain uses TRBV28 with TRBJ1-1; TRBD1 matches 8 bases. Germline-derived CDR1 and CDR2 are MDHEN and SYDVKM. The V and J ends lost 6 bases and 5 bases, in that order; junction bases with no gene match: 2. CDR3 length equals 12 residues. Here the CDR3 reads CASRRTGTEAFF. CDR3 nucleotide sequence: TGTGCCAGCAGAAGGACAGGGACTGAAGCTTTCTTT.

The chain links TRBV7-2 to TRBJ2-3; D might be TRBD2 (6 bases). CDR3 length equals 14 residues. V dropped 5 bases and J dropped 3 bases, with 12 bases sitting between them. CDR1 and CDR2 (germline): SGHTA, FQGNSA. This chain's CDR3 is CASSPGGNTDTQYF. CDR3 DNA: TGTGCCAGCAGCCCCGGCGGGAATACAGATACGCAGTATTTT.

The rearrangement joins TRBV27 to TRBJ2-1; the D gene is possibly TRBD2 (7 bases). The V gene's germline CDR1 is MNHEY and CDR2 SMNVEV (reference sequence). V gave up 5 bases and J gave up 6 bases, with 17 bases separating them. There are 15 residues in the CDR3. The CDR3 DNA follows: TGTGCCAGCAGTCCTAGGGGGGGGGCCGGCAATGAGCAGTTCTTC. Translation gives CASSPRGGAGNEQFF.

V and J are TRBV29-1 and TRBJ2-1; no clear D. Germline-derived CDR1 and CDR2 are SQVTM and ANQGSEA. Trimming took off 5 bases at V and 6 bases at J, with 8 bases between the two ends. The CDR3 spans 11 residues. CDR3 residues: CSVLVSNEQFF. In DNA form, the CDR3 reads TGCAGCGTTCTCGTCTCCAATGAGCAGTTCTTC.

The chain links TRBV5-8 to TRBJ1-3; D perhaps matches TRBD1 (6 bases). This CDR3 contains 16 residues. Germline loops: CDR1 SGHTS, CDR2 YDEGEE. The V end was cut by 2 bases, the J end by 0 bases, with 12 bases between. In DNA form, the CDR3 reads TGTGCCAGCAGCTTTACAGGGTCCTTCTCTGGAAACACCATATATTTT. Amino acid sequence: CASSFTGSFSGNTIYF.

The chain links TRBV9 to TRBJ2-5; 8 nucleotides match TRBD2. This CDR3 has 15 residues. Looked up from germline, CDR1 is SGDLS and CDR2 is YYNGEE. V shed 3 bases, J shed 7 bases, and the junction held 11 bases outside the gene matches. CDR3 bases: TGTGCCAGCAGCGAGATTAGCGGGAATGCGGGGACCCAGTACTTC. Translated: CASSEISGNAGTQYF.